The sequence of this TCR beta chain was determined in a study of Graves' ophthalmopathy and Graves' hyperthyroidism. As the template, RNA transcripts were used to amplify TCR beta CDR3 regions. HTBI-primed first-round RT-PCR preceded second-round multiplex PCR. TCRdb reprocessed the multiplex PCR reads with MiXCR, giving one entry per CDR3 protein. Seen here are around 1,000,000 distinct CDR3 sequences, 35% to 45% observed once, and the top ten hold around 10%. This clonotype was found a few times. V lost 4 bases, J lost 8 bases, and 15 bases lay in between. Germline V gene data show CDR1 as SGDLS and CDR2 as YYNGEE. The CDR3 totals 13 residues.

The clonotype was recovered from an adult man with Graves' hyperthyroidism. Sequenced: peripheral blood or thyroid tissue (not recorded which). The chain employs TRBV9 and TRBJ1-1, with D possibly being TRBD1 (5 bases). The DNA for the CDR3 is TGTGCCAGCAGCCCCCCCGGGGGGGACGAAGCTTTCTTT. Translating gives CASSPPGGDEAFF.